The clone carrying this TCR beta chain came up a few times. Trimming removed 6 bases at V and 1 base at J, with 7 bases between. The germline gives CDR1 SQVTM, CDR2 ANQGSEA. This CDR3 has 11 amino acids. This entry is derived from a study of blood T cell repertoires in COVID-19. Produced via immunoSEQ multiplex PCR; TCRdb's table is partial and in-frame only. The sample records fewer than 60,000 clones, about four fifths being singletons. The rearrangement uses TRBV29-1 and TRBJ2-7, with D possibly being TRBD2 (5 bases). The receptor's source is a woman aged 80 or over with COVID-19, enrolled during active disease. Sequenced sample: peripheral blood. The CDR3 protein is CSVGESYEQYF. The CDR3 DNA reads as TGCAGCGTGGGAGAGTCCTACGAGCAGTACTTC.